This TCR beta chain was recorded in a study of identical twins. CDR1 is DFQATT and CDR2 is SNEGSKA in the germline V gene (reference sequence). CDR3 size: 13 residues. V lost 5 bases to trimming and J lost 2 bases, with 10 bases between them. This clonotype was counted a few times. Unique molecular identifiers were present on the cDNA, which also gained a universal primer site by template switching. TCRdb reanalysed the 5' RACE reads using MiXCR and keeps one entry per CDR3 protein. Of hundreds of thousands of distinct CDR3 sequences in the sample, less than 10% were seen once. What was sequenced was memory (CD45RO+) T cells sorted from blood. The receptor was isolated from a woman under 30 in good health. The gene calls are TRBV20-1 and TRBJ1-3, with TRBD1 as a possible D gene (6 bases). This CDR3 reads CSAGAGAGNTIYF. CDR3 in DNA: TGCAGTGCTGGGGCAGGGGCTGGAAACACCATATATTTT.